This T cell receptor beta chain is from a study of cytomegalovirus exposure and HLA in healthy donors. This CDR3 comprises 15 residues. With 4 bases clipped from V and 3 bases from J, the junction kept 5 bases outside the gene matches. Germline CDR1 is MNHEY and CDR2 is SMNVEV (reference sequence). It was with 60 Vbeta and 13 Jbeta primers that the PCR ran. How the authors handled the data: In a later analysis, approximately 80 million unique TCR beta chains included roughly 11 million shared by two or more donors. Assay used: immunoSEQ multiplex PCR; TCRdb lists only in-frame clones, some missing. V and J calls and clone size are as listed in that table; D and trimming were resolved from the DNA. The table lists around 130,000 clones, about three quarters of them singletons. Study-level findings and limits: There were some public TCRs occurring in many donors, but most TCR sequences were rare. Later analysis reportedly placed an Asian-associated ancestry cluster below the approximately 650-donor mean in N-insertions. Some V segments (TRBV6-2 and TRBV6-3 among them) were excluded as indistinguishable.

A note on this clone: Antigen unknown.

This receptor was identified in a woman between 35 and 50 years old in good health and CMV-seronegative. The V call is TRBV27, the J call TRBJ2-1, with TRBD1 identical over 8 bases. Input material: PBMCs. The CDR3 nucleotides read TGTGCCAGCAGTTCTTTAGGGACAGGCTACAATGAGCAGTTCTTC. This codes for CASSSLGTGYNEQFF.